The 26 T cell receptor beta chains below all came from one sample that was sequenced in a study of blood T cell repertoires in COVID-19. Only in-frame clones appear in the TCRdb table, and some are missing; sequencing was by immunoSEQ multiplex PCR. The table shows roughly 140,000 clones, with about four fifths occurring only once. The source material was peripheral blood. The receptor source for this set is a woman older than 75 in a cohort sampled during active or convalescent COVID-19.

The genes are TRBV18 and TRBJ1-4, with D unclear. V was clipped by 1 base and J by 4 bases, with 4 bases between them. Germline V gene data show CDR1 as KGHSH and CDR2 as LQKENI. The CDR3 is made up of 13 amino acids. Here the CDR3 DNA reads TGTGCCAGCTCACCACAGCTTAATGAAAAACTGTTTTTT. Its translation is CASSPQLNEKLFF.

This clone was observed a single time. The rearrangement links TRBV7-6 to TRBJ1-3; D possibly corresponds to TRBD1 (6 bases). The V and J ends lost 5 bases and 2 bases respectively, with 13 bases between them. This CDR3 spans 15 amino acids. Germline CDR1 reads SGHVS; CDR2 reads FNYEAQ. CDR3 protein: CASSRTDGPGNTIYF. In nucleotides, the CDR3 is TGTGCCAGCAGCCGGACAGACGGGCCTGGAAACACCATATATTTT.

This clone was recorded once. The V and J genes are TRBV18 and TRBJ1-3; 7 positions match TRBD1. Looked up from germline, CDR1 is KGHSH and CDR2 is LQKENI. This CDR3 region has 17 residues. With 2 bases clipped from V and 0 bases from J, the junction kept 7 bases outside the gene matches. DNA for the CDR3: TGTGCCAGCTCACCAAGTCAGGGGGTGTCCTCTGGAAACACCATATATTTT. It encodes CASSPSQGVSSGNTIYF.

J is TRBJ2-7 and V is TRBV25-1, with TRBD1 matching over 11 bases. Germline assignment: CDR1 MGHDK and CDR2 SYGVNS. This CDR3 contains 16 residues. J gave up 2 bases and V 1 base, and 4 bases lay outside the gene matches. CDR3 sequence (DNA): TGTGCCAGCAGTGAATCGGGGACAGGGGGAACCTACGAGCAGTACTTC. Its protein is CASSESGTGGTYEQYF.

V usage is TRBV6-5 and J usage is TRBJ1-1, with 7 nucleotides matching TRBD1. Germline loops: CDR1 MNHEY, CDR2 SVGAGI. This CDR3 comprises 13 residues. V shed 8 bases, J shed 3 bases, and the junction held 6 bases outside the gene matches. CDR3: CASQPGQYTEAFF. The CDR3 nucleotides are TGTGCCAGCCAACCGGGACAGTACACTGAAGCTTTCTTT.

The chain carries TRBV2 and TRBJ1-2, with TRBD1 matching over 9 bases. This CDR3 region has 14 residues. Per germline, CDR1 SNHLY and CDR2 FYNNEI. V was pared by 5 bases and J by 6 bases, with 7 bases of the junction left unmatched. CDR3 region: CASSPGTGRDGYTF. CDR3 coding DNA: TGTGCCAGCAGTCCCGGGACAGGGAGGGATGGCTACACCTTC.

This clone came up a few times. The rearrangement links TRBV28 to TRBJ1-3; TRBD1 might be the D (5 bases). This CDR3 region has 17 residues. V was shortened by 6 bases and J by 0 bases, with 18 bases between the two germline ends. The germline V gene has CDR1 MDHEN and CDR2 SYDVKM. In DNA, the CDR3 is TGTGCCAGCAGGCGGGGCACCCGTCGCAGCTCTGGAAACACCATATATTTT. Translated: CASRRGTRRSSGNTIYF.

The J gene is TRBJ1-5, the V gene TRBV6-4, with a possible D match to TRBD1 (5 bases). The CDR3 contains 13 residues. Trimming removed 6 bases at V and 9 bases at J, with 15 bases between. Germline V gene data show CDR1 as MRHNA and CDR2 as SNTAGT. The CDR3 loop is CASRDGAPGPQHF. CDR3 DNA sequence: TGTGCCAGCAGGGACGGGGCCCCGGGGCCCCAGCATTTT.

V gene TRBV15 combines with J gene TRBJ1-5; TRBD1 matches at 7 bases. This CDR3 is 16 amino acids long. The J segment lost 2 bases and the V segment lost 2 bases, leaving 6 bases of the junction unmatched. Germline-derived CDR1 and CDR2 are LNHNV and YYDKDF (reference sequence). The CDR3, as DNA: TGTGCCACCAGCAGAACCAGACAGGGAGGCAATCAGCCCCAGCATTTT. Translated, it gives CATSRTRQGGNQPQHF.

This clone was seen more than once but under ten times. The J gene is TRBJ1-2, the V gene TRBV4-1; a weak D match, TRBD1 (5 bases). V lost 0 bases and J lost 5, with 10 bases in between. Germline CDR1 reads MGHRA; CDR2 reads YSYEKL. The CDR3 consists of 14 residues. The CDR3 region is CASSQDEGRYGYTF. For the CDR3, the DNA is TGCGCCAGCAGCCAAGACGAGGGGAGGTATGGCTACACCTTC.

The CDR3 spells CASSHRDRDYEQYV. CDR3 nucleotide sequence: TGCGCCAGCAGCCATAGGGACAGGGACTACGAGCAGTACGTC. J is TRBJ2-7 and V is TRBV4-3; 9 nucleotides agree with TRBD1. This CDR3 has 14 amino acids. Losses at the gene ends were 3 bases for V and 3 bases for J; bases not matched to a gene: 3. Germline CDR1 LGHNA, CDR2 YSLEER.

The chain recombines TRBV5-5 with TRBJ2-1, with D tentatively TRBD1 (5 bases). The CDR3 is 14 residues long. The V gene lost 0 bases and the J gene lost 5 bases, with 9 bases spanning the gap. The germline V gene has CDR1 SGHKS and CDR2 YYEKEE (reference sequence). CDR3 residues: CASSLAAGNNEQFF. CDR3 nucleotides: TGTGCCAGCAGCTTGGCCGCAGGGAACAATGAGCAGTTCTTC.

The CDR3, as DNA: TGTGCCAGCAGTTCCCCGGACAGGGAATTGCCAAAACTGTTTTTT. This sequence encodes CASSSPDRELPKLFF. This chain links TRBV27 with TRBJ1-4; 8 positions match TRBD1. The CDR3 has 15 amino acids. Germline V CDR1 and CDR2: MNHEY, SMNVEV (reference sequence). V gave up 4 bases and J gave up 10 bases; unmatched junction bases: 11.

The CDR3 loop reads CASSPVQGRVLEGQLGYTF. The CDR3 DNA reads as TGTGCCAGCTCACCCGTACAGGGACGAGTACTTGAAGGGCAGTTGGGCTACACCTTC. The genes are TRBV18 and TRBJ1-2; maybe TRBD1 (6 bases). Trimming pared 3 bases from V and 8 bases from J, leaving 31 bases between. The CDR3 sequence is 19 residues long. Germline CDR1 and CDR2: KGHSH and LQKENI.

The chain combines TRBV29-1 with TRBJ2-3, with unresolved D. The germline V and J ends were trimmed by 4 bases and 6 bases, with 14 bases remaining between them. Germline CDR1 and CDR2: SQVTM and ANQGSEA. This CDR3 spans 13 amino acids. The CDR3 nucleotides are TGCAGCGTTGTAACACAGTTATGGGATACGCAGTATTTT. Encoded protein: CSVVTQLWDTQYF.

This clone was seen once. CDR3 nucleotides: TGTGCCAGCAGCTTAAGTCCAGCGGGGGGCCTTCACAATGAGCAGTTCTTC. It specifies CASSLSPAGGLHNEQFF. The rearrangement uses TRBV11-3 and TRBJ2-1; TRBD2 matches 9 bases. The CDR3 runs to 17 residues. Germline V gene sequence: CDR1 SGHNT, CDR2 YENEEA. After removal of 2 bases from V and 5 bases from J, the junction contained 10 bases not matched to a gene. Variable domain in full (rest from reference TRBV11-3 and TRBJ2-1): EAGVVQSPRYKIIEKKQPVAFWCNPISGHNTLYWYLQNLGQGPELLIRYENEEAVDDSQLPKDRFSAERLKGVDSTLKIQPAELGDSAVYLCASSLSPAGGLHNEQFFGPGTRLTVL.

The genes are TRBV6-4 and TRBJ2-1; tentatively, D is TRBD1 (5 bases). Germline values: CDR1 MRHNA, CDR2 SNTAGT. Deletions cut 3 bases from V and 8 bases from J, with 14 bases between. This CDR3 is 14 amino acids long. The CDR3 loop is CASSEFSGFHEQFF. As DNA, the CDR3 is TGTGCCAGCAGTGAGTTTTCAGGGTTTCATGAGCAGTTCTTC.

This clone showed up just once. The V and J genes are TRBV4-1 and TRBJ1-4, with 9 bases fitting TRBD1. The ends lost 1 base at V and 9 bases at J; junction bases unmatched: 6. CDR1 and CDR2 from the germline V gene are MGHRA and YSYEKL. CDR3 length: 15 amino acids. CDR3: CASSQAGTGYQKLFF. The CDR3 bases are TGCGCCAGCAGCCAAGCAGGGACAGGGTATCAAAAACTGTTTTTT.

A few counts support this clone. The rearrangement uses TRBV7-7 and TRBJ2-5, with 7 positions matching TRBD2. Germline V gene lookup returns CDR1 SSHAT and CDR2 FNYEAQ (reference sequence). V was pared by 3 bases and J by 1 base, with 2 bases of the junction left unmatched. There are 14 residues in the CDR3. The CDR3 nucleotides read TGTGCCAGCAGCTTGCGGACTAGCCAAGAGACCCAGTACTTC. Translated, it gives CASSLRTSQETQYF.

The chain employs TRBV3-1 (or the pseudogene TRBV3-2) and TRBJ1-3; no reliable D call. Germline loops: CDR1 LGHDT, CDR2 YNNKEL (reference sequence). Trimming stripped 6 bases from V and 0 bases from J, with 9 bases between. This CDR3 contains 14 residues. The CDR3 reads CASRGRASGNTIYF. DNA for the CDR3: TGTGCCAGCAGGGGCCGAGCCTCTGGAAACACCATATATTTT.

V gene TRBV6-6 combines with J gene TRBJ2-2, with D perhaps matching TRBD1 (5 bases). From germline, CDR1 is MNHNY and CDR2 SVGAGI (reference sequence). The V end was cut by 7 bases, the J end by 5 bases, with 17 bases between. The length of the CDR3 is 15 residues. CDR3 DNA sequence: TGTGCCAGCAAGGGGAACCGGGCCGGTACCGGGGAGCTGTTTTTT. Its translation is CASKGNRAGTGELFF.

The CDR3 DNA sequence: TGTGCCAGCAGCAGGGGCAGGGTGGCAGATACGCAGTATTTT. Translated: CASSRGRVADTQYF. J is TRBJ2-3 and V is TRBV11-3; perhaps TRBD1 as D (5 bases). Per germline, CDR1 SGHNT and CDR2 YENEEA. The CDR3 loop spans 14 amino acids. Trimming left V 5 bases short and J 4 bases short, with 13 bases between.

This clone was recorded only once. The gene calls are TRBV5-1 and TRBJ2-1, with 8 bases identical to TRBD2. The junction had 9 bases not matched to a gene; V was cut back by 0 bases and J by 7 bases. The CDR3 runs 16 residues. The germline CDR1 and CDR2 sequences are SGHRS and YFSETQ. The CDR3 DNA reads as TGCGCCAGCAGCTTGGAGGGGAGGACTAGCCGAAATGAGCAGTTCTTC. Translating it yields CASSLEGRTSRNEQFF.

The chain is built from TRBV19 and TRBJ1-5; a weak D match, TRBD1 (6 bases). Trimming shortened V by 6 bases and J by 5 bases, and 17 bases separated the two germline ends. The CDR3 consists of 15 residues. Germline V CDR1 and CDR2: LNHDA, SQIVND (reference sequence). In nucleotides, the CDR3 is TGTGCCAGTAGGCAACAGGGATCATCGGATCAGCCCCAGCATTTT. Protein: CASRQQGSSDQPQHF.

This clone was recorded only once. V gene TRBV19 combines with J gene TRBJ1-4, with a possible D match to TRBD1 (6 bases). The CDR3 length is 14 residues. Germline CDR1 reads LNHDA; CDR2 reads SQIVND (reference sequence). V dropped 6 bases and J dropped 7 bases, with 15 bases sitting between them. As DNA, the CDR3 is TGTGCCAGTAGACGACAGGACCCTACTGAAAAACTGTTTTTT. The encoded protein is CASRRQDPTEKLFF.

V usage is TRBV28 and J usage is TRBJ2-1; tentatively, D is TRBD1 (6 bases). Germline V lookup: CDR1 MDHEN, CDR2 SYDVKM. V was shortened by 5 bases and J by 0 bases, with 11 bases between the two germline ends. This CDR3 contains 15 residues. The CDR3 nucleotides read TGTGCCAGCAGTACCCGCAGGGGCTCCTACAATGAGCAGTTCTTC. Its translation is CASSTRRGSYNEQFF.